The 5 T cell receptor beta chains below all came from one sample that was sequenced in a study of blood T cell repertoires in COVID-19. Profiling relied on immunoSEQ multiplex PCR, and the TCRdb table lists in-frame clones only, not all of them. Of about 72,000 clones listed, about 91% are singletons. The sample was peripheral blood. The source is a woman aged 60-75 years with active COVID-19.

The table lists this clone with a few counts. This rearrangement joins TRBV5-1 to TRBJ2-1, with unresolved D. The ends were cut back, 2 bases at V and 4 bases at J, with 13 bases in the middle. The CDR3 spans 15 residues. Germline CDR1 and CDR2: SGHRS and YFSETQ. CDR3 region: CASSLETTDYNEQFF. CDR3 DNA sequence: TGCGCCAGCAGCTTAGAAACTACGGATTACAATGAGCAGTTCTTC. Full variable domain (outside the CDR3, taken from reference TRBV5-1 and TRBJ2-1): KAGVTQTPRYLIKTRGQQVTLSCSPISGHRSVSWYQQTPGQGLQFLFEYFSETQRNKGNFPGRFSGRQFSNSRSEMNVSTLELGDSALYLCASSLETTDYNEQFFGPGTRLTVL.

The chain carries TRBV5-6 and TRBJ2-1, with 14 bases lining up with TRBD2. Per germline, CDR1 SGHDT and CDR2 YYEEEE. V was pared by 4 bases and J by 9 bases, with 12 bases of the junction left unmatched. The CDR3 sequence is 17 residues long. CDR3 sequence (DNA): TGTGCCAGCAGCGGATCCGGGACTAGCGGGAGAGGGAGTGAGCAGTTCTTC. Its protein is CASSGSGTSGRGSEQFF.

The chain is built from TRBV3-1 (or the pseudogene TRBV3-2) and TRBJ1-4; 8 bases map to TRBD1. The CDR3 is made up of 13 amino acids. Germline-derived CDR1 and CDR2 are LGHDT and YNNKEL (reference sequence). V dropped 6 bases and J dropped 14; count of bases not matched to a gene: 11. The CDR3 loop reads CASSLPSGQALFF. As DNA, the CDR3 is TGTGCCAGCAGTCTGCCATCGGGACAGGCTCTGTTTTTT.

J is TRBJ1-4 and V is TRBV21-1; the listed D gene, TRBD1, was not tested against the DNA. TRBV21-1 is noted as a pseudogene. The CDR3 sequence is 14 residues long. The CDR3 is CASSKDGTRGKLFF. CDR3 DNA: TGTGCCAGCAGCAAAGACGGAACCAGGGGAAAACTGTTTTTT.

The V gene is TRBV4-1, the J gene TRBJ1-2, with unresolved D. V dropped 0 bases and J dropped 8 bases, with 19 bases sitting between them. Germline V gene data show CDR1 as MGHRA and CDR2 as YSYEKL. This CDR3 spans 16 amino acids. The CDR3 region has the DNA TGCGCCAGCAGCCAAGACGGGGTAGGTGGAGCAGCCGGCTACACCTTC. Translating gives CASSQDGVGGAAGYTF.